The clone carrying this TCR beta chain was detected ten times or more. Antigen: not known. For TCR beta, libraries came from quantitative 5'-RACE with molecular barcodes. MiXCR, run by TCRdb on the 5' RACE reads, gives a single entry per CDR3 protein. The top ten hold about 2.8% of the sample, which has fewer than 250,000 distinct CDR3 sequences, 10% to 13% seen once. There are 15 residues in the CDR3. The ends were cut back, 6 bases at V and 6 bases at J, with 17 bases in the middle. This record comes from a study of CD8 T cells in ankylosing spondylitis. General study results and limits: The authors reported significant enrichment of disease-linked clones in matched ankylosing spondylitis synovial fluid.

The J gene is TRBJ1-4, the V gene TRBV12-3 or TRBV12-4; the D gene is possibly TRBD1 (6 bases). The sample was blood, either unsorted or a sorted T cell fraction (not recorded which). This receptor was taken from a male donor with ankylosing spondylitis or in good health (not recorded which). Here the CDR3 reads CASSPRGRGDEKLFF. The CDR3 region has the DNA TGTGCCAGCAGCCCAAGGGGGAGGGGGGATGAAAAACTGTTTTTT.